One sample yielded the 20 T cell receptor beta chains listed below, sequenced in a study of T cell responses to AZD1222 COVID-19 vaccine. Some clones are missing from TCRdb's copy, which holds only in-frame ones; the method was immunoSEQ multiplex PCR. The data contain 150,000 to 200,000 clones, over 70% of them singletons. The starting material was peripheral blood, obtained on day 0 of MenACWY control vaccination. Receptor source: an adult in good health.

The chain recombines TRBV15 with TRBJ2-1; TRBD2 might be the D (7 bases). V lost 4 bases to trimming and J lost 5 bases, with 12 bases between them. Germline V gives CDR1 LNHNV, CDR2 YYDKDF (reference sequence). CDR3 length: 14 residues. CDR3 nucleotides: TGTGCCACCAGCAAGGGGGGGCAGGACAATGAGCAGTTCTTC. Translating gives CATSKGGQDNEQFF. Combining the CDR3 with reference TRBV15 and TRBJ2-1 gives the whole variable domain DAMVIQNPRYQVTQFGKPVTLSCSQTLNHNVMYWYQQKSSQAPKLLFHYYDKDFNNEADTPDNFQSRRPNTSFCFLDIRSPGLGDTAMYLCATSKGGQDNEQFFGPGTRLTVL.

On this clone: One junction end disagrees with the germline gene, perhaps due to a read error. The chain joins TRBV7-7 to TRBJ1-4, with TRBD1 as a possible D gene (5 bases). This CDR3 is 15 amino acids long. Germline CDR1 is SSHAT and CDR2 is FNYEAQ (reference sequence). CDR3 sequence (DNA): TGTGCTAGCAGCTTAACGACAGCGTGGGGGGAAAAACTGTTTTTT. Encoded protein: CASSLTTAWGEKLFF. Full variable domain (remainder filled in from reference TRBV7-7 and TRBJ1-4): GAGVSQSPRYKVTKRGQDVTLRCDPISSHATLYWYQQALGQGPEFLTYFNYEAQPDKSGLPSDRFSAERPEGSISTLTIQRTEQRDSAMYRCASSLTTAWGEKLFFGSGTQLSVL.

With respect to this clone: The junction departs from the called germline gene at one end, perhaps through a read error. This chain joins TRBV12-5 and TRBJ2-1; TRBD2 agrees at 9 bases. This CDR3 has 12 residues. The V gene's germline CDR1 is LGHNT and CDR2 FRNRAP. CDR3 amino acids: CASGMVAGDLFF. As DNA, the CDR3 is TGTGCTAGTGGTATGGTAGCGGGAGATTTGTTCTTC.

The V and J genes are TRBV9 and TRBJ1-1, with a tentative D call TRBD1 (6 bases). Trimming shortened V by 4 bases and J by 6 bases, and 10 bases separated the two germline ends. Germline V gene sequence: CDR1 SGDLS, CDR2 YYNGEE. The CDR3 loop spans 12 amino acids. Written as DNA, the CDR3 is TGTGCCAGCAGCCTCGGGGGCCCTGAAGCTTTCTTT. This gives the protein CASSLGGPEAFF. Supplemented by reference TRBV9 and TRBJ1-1, the full variable domain reads DSGVTQTPKHLITATGQRVTLRCSPRSGDLSVYWYQQSLDQGLQFLIQYYNGEERAKGNILERFSAQQFPDLHSELNLSSLELGDSALYFCASSLGGPEAFFGQGTRLTVV.

This chain uses TRBV27 with TRBJ1-4; D remains ambiguous. V was shortened by 0 bases and J by 0 bases, with 11 bases between the two germline ends. Germline values: CDR1 MNHEY, CDR2 SMNVEV (reference sequence). The CDR3 extends over 17 amino acids. The CDR3 spells CASSLSKHASTNEKLFF. The CDR3 nucleotides read TGTGCCAGCAGTTTATCGAAACATGCCTCAACTAATGAAAAACTGTTTTTT.

CDR3 region: CAWSTVGGYEQYF. As DNA, the CDR3 is TGTGCCTGGAGTACAGTGGGGGGGTACGAGCAGTACTTC. The V gene is TRBV30, the J gene TRBJ2-7; 7 bases fit TRBD2. Germline CDR1 is GTSNPN and CDR2 is SVGIG (reference sequence). Trimming cost V 2 bases and J 4 bases; bases outside gene matches: 5. CDR3 length equals 13 residues.

This clone was counted a few times. V and J are TRBV3-1 (or the pseudogene TRBV3-2) and TRBJ1-3; D might be TRBD1 (5 bases). This CDR3 has 12 residues. Trimming cost V 8 bases and J 3 bases, with 8 bases left between them. Germline V gene lookup returns CDR1 LGHDT and CDR2 YNNKEL (reference sequence). CDR3 region: CASGGVGNTIYF. The CDR3 DNA is TGTGCCAGCGGGGGGGTTGGAAACACCATATATTTT.

This clone appeared a single time. The chain joins TRBV6-1 to TRBJ1-1; possible D gene TRBD1, 6 bases. Germline V gene sequence: CDR1 MNHNS, CDR2 SASEGT. V was cut by 2 bases and J by 0 bases, with 10 bases left in between. The CDR3 is 15 residues long. The DNA for the CDR3 is TGTGCCAGCAGTGAAACACAGGGATTGAACACTGAAGCTTTCTTT. Translation gives CASSETQGLNTEAFF.

This sequence joins TRBV2 and TRBJ1-1, with TRBD1 as a possible D gene (6 bases). The CDR3 extends over 14 amino acids. Trimming removed 1 base at V and 8 bases at J, with 14 bases between. In germline, CDR1 is SNHLY, CDR2 FYNNEI. The CDR3 spells CASSEVRQVEEAFF. The DNA for the CDR3 is TGTGCCAGCAGTGAAGTGCGACAGGTGGAAGAAGCTTTCTTT.

This clone was seen only once. This chain joins TRBV5-4 and TRBJ2-1; 11 nucleotides agree with TRBD1. The V gene's germline CDR1 is SGHNT and CDR2 YYREEE (reference sequence). V gave up 0 bases and J gave up 7 bases; unmatched junction bases: 9. The CDR3 length is 17 residues. In DNA, the CDR3 is TGTGCCAGCAGCTTGGTCCCGGGACAGGGGGTAACAAATGAGCAGTTCTTC. As protein: CASSLVPGQGVTNEQFF.

V is TRBV7-3 and J is TRBJ2-3; weak D call: TRBD2 (5 bases). Germline-derived CDR1 and CDR2 are SGHTA and FQGTGA. The CDR3 has 14 amino acids. The V gene lost 5 bases and the J gene lost 2 bases, with 11 bases spanning the gap. CDR3 nucleotides: TGTGCCAGCAGCGGACGGGGTTTCACAGATACGCAGTATTTT. This translates into CASSGRGFTDTQYF. The whole variable domain, filled in from reference TRBV7-3 and TRBJ2-3, reads GAGVSQTPSNKVTEKGKYVELRCDPISGHTALYWYRQSLGQGPEFLIYFQGTGAADDSGLPNDRFFAVRPEGSVSTLKIQRTERGDSAVYLCASSGRGFTDTQYFGPGTRLTVL.

For the CDR3, the DNA is TGTGCCAGCAGCCAAGGGTGGGAGACCCAGTACTTC. Protein product: CASSQGWETQYF. The V and J genes are TRBV4-2 and TRBJ2-5; D gene ambiguous. V was shortened by 1 base and J by 5 bases, with 5 bases between the two germline ends. The CDR3 is 12 residues long. Germline CDR1 is LGHNA and CDR2 is YNFKEQ.

The V call is TRBV7-6, the J call TRBJ2-7; 9 bases agree with TRBD2. CDR3 length equals 17 residues. V gave up 1 base and J gave up 4 bases; unmatched junction bases: 11. Germline CDR1 is SGHVS and CDR2 is FNYEAQ. CDR3 protein: CASSLVSTAAGGYEQYF. In DNA form, the CDR3 reads TGTGCCAGCAGCTTAGTGTCCACGGCAGCGGGAGGTTACGAGCAGTACTTC.

This rearrangement joins TRBV10-1 to TRBJ2-7; D may be TRBD1 or TRBD2 (6 bases each). Germline V gene sequence: CDR1 WNHNN, CDR2 SYGVQD (reference sequence). This CDR3 is built from 17 residues. V was trimmed by 0 bases and J by 5 bases, leaving 20 bases between them. The CDR3 sequence: CASSESSLGQGRNEQYF. CDR3 in DNA: TGCGCCAGCAGTGAGTCGAGTCTAGGGCAGGGGAGGAACGAGCAGTACTTC.

CDR3 sequence (DNA): TGCGCCAGCAGCTTGGGGACTAGCTTAGGTTTTTATGAGCAGTTCTTC. Protein product: CASSLGTSLGFYEQFF. The V call is TRBV5-1, the J call TRBJ2-1, with 8 bases lining up with TRBD2. CDR1 is SGHRS, CDR2 YFSETQ, per germline. Trimming cost V 0 bases and J 8 bases; bases outside gene matches: 10. There are 16 residues in the CDR3.

This clone was seen a few times. V and J are TRBV28 and TRBJ1-2, with D possibly being TRBD1 (5 bases). In germline, CDR1 is MDHEN, CDR2 SYDVKM. The ends were cut back, 7 bases at V and 4 bases at J, with 16 bases in the middle. The CDR3 has 14 amino acids. CDR3 DNA sequence: TGTGCCAGCACGTCCGTCAGGGAGAGCTATGGCTACACCTTC. Amino acids: CASTSVRESYGYTF.

The chain has TRBV15 and TRBJ2-1, with D perhaps matching TRBD1 or TRBD2 (5 bases each). Germline V CDR1 and CDR2: LNHNV, YYDKDF (reference sequence). V was clipped by 5 bases and J by 5 bases, with 13 bases between them. This CDR3 is 14 amino acids long. The chain's CDR3 is CATSGWGFNNEQFF. In DNA, the CDR3 is TGTGCCACCAGCGGGTGGGGGTTCAACAATGAGCAGTTCTTC.

This chain joins TRBV6-4 and TRBJ2-2; D is ambiguous. With 6 bases removed from V and 6 bases from J, the gap between germline ends came to 17 bases. Germline V gene sequence: CDR1 MRHNA, CDR2 SNTAGT. The CDR3 length is 15 residues. In DNA, the CDR3 is TGTGCCAGCAGGAGGATCCGGAGTTGGGCCGGGGAGCTGTTTTTT. Translation: CASRRIRSWAGELFF.

This clone was seen only once. The chain recombines TRBV19 with TRBJ1-6; 7 nucleotides agree with TRBD1. There are 14 residues in the CDR3. V gave up 3 bases and J gave up 9 bases; unmatched junction bases: 5. CDR1 LNHDA and CDR2 SQIVND come from the germline V gene (reference sequence). The CDR3 nucleotides are TGTGCCAGTAGTATCGACAGGGTTTCTTCACCCCTCCACTTT. It is translated as CASSIDRVSSPLHF. Drawing the rest from reference TRBV19 and TRBJ1-6, the complete variable domain is DGGITQSPKYLFRKEGQNVTLSCEQNLNHDAMYWYRQDPGQGLRLIYYSQIVNDFQKGDIAEGYSVSREKKESFPLTVTSAQKNPTAFYLCASSIDRVSSPLHFGNGTRLTVT.

The chain employs TRBV27 and TRBJ2-7; maybe TRBD2 (7 bases). The CDR3 is 15 amino acids. Germline V gives CDR1 MNHEY, CDR2 SMNVEV (reference sequence). Trimming shortened V by 2 bases and J by 3 bases, and 14 bases separated the two germline ends. The CDR3 DNA reads as TGTGCCAGCAGTTTAGGGGGGGGCTCCTACTACGAGCAGTACTTC. It yields the protein CASSLGGGSYYEQYF.